Each of the 8 T cell receptor beta chains below was sequenced from the same sample in a study of blood T cell repertoires in COVID-19. Method: immunoSEQ multiplex PCR; TCRdb's copy keeps in-frame clones and lacks some. The sample holds around 200,000 clones, 85% to 90% seen once. The sequenced material came from PBMCs or T cells enriched from blood (not recorded which). The receptors stem from a man aged 25 to 40 who had recovered from COVID-19.

This clone was observed many times. The CDR3 region has the DNA TGTGCCAGCAGACGCGCCGGGACTAGGGTTCCAGATACGCAGTATTTT. This codes for CASRRAGTRVPDTQYF. The V call is TRBV2, the J call TRBJ2-3, with 8 bases that match TRBD2. The CDR3 spans 16 residues. J was trimmed by 4 bases and V by 6 bases; bases with no gene match: 12. From germline, CDR1 is SNHLY and CDR2 FYNNEI.

The J gene is TRBJ2-6, the V gene TRBV5-1, with 7 positions matching TRBD1. Germline V lookup: CDR1 SGHRS, CDR2 YFSETQ. CDR3 length equals 17 residues. J gave up 0 bases and V 0 bases, and 3 bases lay outside the gene matches. CDR3 nucleotide sequence: TGCGCCAGCAGCTTGGGGGACAGAGCCTCTGGGGCCAACGTCCTGACTTTC. Protein sequence: CASSLGDRASGANVLTF.

The chain carries TRBV5-1 and TRBJ1-4; 7 bases line up with TRBD1. Germline lookup yields CDR1 SGHRS and CDR2 YFSETQ. J gave up 3 bases and V 5 bases, and 4 bases lay outside the gene matches. This CDR3 is 14 amino acids long. The chain's CDR3 is CASSQGTANEKLFF. The CDR3 DNA is TGCGCCAGCAGTCAGGGGACAGCTAATGAAAAACTGTTTTTT. The variable domain in full, with the rest retrieved from reference TRBV5-1 and TRBJ1-4, is KAGVTQTPRYLIKTRGQQVTLSCSPISGHRSVSWYQQTPGQGLQFLFEYFSETQRNKGNFPGRFSGRQFSNSRSEMNVSTLELGDSALYLCASSQGTANEKLFFGSGTQLSVL.

This clone has only one observation. J is TRBJ1-1 and V is TRBV7-9, with 10 bases fitting TRBD1. Germline V gene lookup returns CDR1 SEHNR and CDR2 FQNEAQ (reference sequence). With V trimmed by 5 bases and J by 6 bases, 9 bases remained unmatched. This CDR3 is built from 15 residues. This CDR3 reads CASSGGTGEGAEAFF. The DNA of the CDR3 is TGTGCCAGCAGCGGCGGGACAGGGGAAGGCGCTGAAGCTTTCTTT.

The CDR3 DNA sequence: TGTGCCTGGAATGTCGGGTCCTCCTATAATTCACCCCTCCACTTT. As protein: CAWNVGSSYNSPLHF. The V gene is TRBV30, the J gene TRBJ1-6; D call uncertain. Per germline, CDR1 GTSNPN and CDR2 SVGIG (reference sequence). The CDR3 is made up of 15 amino acids. The V and J ends lost 4 bases and 0 bases respectively, with 10 bases between them.

This clone has a single count. CDR3 DNA: TGCAGCGTTGGTAGGACTAGCGGGCGACCGACAGATACGCAGTATTTT. Translating gives CSVGRTSGRPTDTQYF. The chain links TRBV29-1 to TRBJ2-3; 11 bases fit TRBD2. The CDR3 is 16 amino acids. The germline gives CDR1 SQVTM, CDR2 ANQGSEA. V was pared by 4 bases and J by 3 bases, with 9 bases of the junction left unmatched.

The genes are TRBV4-3 and TRBJ2-1, with TRBD2 matching over 16 bases. Germline V gene lookup returns CDR1 LGHNA and CDR2 YSLEER. V trimming: 0 bases; J trimming: 7 bases; junction bases outside the gene matches: 3. The CDR3 runs 17 residues. CDR3 loop: CASSQDGTSGRGNEQFF. CDR3 sequence (DNA): TGCGCCAGCAGCCAAGACGGGACTAGCGGGAGGGGGAATGAGCAGTTCTTC.

In DNA, the CDR3 is TGCGCCAGCACCGACCCCCTAGGAGGAGGCTACACCTTC. Its protein is CASTDPLGGGYTF. The chain couples TRBV5-1 to TRBJ1-2, with D uncertain. CDR3 size: 13 residues. The V gene's germline CDR1 is SGHRS and CDR2 YFSETQ. V gave up 6 bases and J gave up 8 bases, with 17 bases separating them.